The 10 T cell receptor beta chains listed next were all sequenced from one sample in a study of T cells after yellow fever vaccination. TCRdb processed the 5' RACE reads anew with MiXCR; each CDR3 protein has one entry. There are over 300,000 distinct CDR3 sequences in the sample; 3.6% occur only once, and about a quarter lies in the top ten. This material consisted of PBMCs, taken on the day of the yellow fever booster vaccination. Every receptor here comes from a man aged 18-30 years who received the YFV17D yellow fever vaccine.

This clonotype has ten or more counts. The chain has TRBV19 and TRBJ1-1; D is unclear. Trimming took 8 bases from V and 8 from J, leaving 12 bases between them. Looked up from germline, CDR1 is LNHDA and CDR2 is SQIVND (reference sequence). The CDR3 contains 11 residues. CDR3 region: CASGPRAEAFF. The CDR3 nucleotides read TGTGCCAGTGGCCCCCGAGCCGAAGCTTTCTTT. The full variable domain, rest sourced from reference TRBV19 and TRBJ1-1, is DGGITQSPKYLFRKEGQNVTLSCEQNLNHDAMYWYRQDPGQGLRLIYYSQIVNDFQKGDIAEGYSVSREKKESFPLTVTSAQKNPTAFYLCASGPRAEAFFGQGTRLTVV.

This clonotype was counted many times. V and J are TRBV19 and TRBJ2-7; D is perhaps TRBD2 (6 bases). The CDR3 is 15 residues long. The germline V gene encodes CDR1 LNHDA and CDR2 SQIVND (reference sequence). Deletions cut 1 base from V and 3 bases from J, with 13 bases between. CDR3 protein: CASSIARDSYYEQYF. CDR3 nucleotide sequence: TGTGCCAGTAGTATAGCCCGGGACTCCTACTACGAGCAGTACTTC.

This clonotype has at least ten counts. The chain has TRBV4-2 and TRBJ2-4, with a possible D match to TRBD2 (6 bases). The length of the CDR3 is 14 residues. Germline CDR1 reads LGHNA; CDR2 reads YNFKEQ. V lost 0 bases and J lost 8, with 11 bases in between. In nucleotides, the CDR3 is TGTGCCAGCAGCCAAGATCGGGAGTGGGACATTCAGTACTTC. Translated: CASSQDREWDIQYF.

This clonotype appeared a few times. The chain is built from TRBV5-1 and TRBJ2-3; 13 nucleotides match TRBD2. This CDR3 is built from 16 residues. The V gene end was trimmed by 4 bases and the J gene end by 2 bases; junction bases not matched to a gene: 4. Germline CDR1 and CDR2: SGHRS and YFSETQ. CDR3 residues: CASSTGLAGYTDTQYF. CDR3 coding DNA: TGCGCCAGCAGCACGGGACTAGCGGGGTACACAGATACGCAGTATTTT.

This chain connects TRBV10-3 to TRBJ2-3; TRBD1 matches at 10 bases. The CDR3 is made up of 17 amino acids. Germline V gene sequence: CDR1 ENHRY, CDR2 SYGVKD. The V gene end was trimmed by 2 bases and the J gene end by 1 base; junction bases not matched to a gene: 6. CDR3 sequence (DNA): TGTGCCATCAGTGAGATCCCCGGGACAGGGGGCACAGATACGCAGTATTTT. Its translation: CAISEIPGTGGTDTQYF.

This clonotype was counted many times. J is TRBJ2-7 and V is TRBV9, with D possibly TRBD1 on 6 matching bases. Germline CDR1 reads SGDLS; CDR2 reads YYNGEE. The CDR3 length is 15 residues. The V end was cut by 0 bases, the J end by 2 bases, with 12 bases between. The CDR3 DNA is TGTGCCAGCAGCGTAGGAGGGGGACCGACCTACGAGCAGTACTTC. This sequence encodes CASSVGGGPTYEQYF.

The chain uses TRBV6-5 and TRBJ2-5; D possibly corresponds to TRBD1 (5 bases). The ends were cut back, 6 bases at V and 1 base at J, with 9 bases in the middle. Looked up from germline, CDR1 is MNHEY and CDR2 is SVGAGI. This CDR3 is 13 amino acids long. CDR3: CASSHRFQETQYF. CDR3 bases: TGTGCCAGCAGCCACAGGTTCCAAGAGACCCAGTACTTC.

This clonotype was recorded many times. The chain couples TRBV7-6 to TRBJ2-3; 8 bases agree with TRBD1. This CDR3 has 22 residues. V gave up 5 bases and J gave up 7 bases; unmatched junction bases: 32. CDR1 is SGHVS and CDR2 is FNYEAQ in the germline V gene. CDR3 sequence reads: CASSASSPWTGMVSRLGNTQYF. CDR3 nucleotide sequence: TGTGCCAGCAGCGCATCTTCCCCCTGGACAGGGATGGTGTCGAGGTTGGGCAATACGCAGTATTTT.

This clonotype was recorded many times. The chain has TRBV15 and TRBJ1-2; 9 bases map to TRBD1. V gave up 0 bases and J gave up 1 base; unmatched junction bases: 6. CDR3 length: 17 amino acids. Germline lookup yields CDR1 LNHNV and CDR2 YYDKDF (reference sequence). CDR3 DNA: TGTGCCACCAGCAGAGATCTGGGACAGGGACTTAACTATGGCTACACCTTC. This translates into CATSRDLGQGLNYGYTF.

This clonotype was seen only a few times. J is TRBJ1-3 and V is TRBV28; D is ambiguous. Germline CDR1 reads MDHEN; CDR2 reads SYDVKM. V was shortened by 3 bases and J by 0 bases, with 15 bases between the two germline ends. The CDR3 contains 17 residues. The CDR3 DNA reads TGTGCCAGCAGTTTGATTGGGAGGGCCCGCTCTGGAAACACCATATATTTT. It translates to CASSLIGRARSGNTIYF.